The sequence of this T cell receptor (beta chain) was determined in a study of cytomegalovirus exposure and HLA in healthy donors. The germline V gene has CDR1 SNHLY and CDR2 FYNNEI. Trimming shortened V by 0 bases and J by 5 bases, and 7 bases separated the two germline ends. The CDR3 loop spans 13 amino acids. Researchers ran the PCR with 60 Vbeta and 13 Jbeta primers. Sequencing used immunoSEQ multiplex PCR; TCRdb keeps in-frame clones, though not all of them. This sample's table reports roughly 120,000 clones. About this clone: Its antigen is unidentified.

Study-wide points: TCR beta chain V- and J-gene trimming was linked, in a later analysis, to a missense variant in DCLRE1C. Later analysis identified about 15,000 TCR beta sequences associated with HLA alleles, using a false discovery rate threshold of 0.05. Earlier findings revealed that most TCR beta V segments proved productive either about 87% or about 30% of the time.

The chain has TRBV2 and TRBJ1-2; D gene unclear. The sample taken for sequencing was PBMCs. The source is a man in his late teens or twenties in good health and CMV-seronegative. CDR3 nucleotides: TGTGCCAGCAGTGAAGCGCCCAGATATGGCTACACCTTC. It yields the protein CASSEAPRYGYTF.